This entry lists 13 T cell receptor beta chains sequenced from one sample in a study of T cell changes during pregnancy in multiple sclerosis. Data came from immunoSEQ multiplex PCR; TCRdb stores just in-frame clones and leaves some out. The table records about 38,000 clones, roughly 91% of them present only once. Specimen: CD8+ T cells from peripheral blood mononuclear cells, collected in the second trimester of pregnancy. These receptors were taken from a female donor with multiple sclerosis, enrolled in a pregnancy study.

This chain's CDR3 is CASSLRSATGECLYSNQPQHF. The CDR3 DNA reads as TGTGCCAGCAGCTTAAGGTCGGCGACAGGGGAATGTCTATATAGCAATCAGCCCCAGCATTTT. The V gene is TRBV7-6, the J gene TRBJ1-5, with TRBD1 matching over 8 bases. This CDR3 contains 21 residues. In germline, CDR1 is SGHVS, CDR2 FNYEAQ. Trimming at V came to 2 bases and at J to 0 bases, leaving 18 bases not matched to a gene.

This rearrangement joins TRBV9 to TRBJ1-1, with a possible D match to TRBD1 (5 bases). This CDR3 has 17 residues. V gave up 7 bases and J gave up 5 bases, with 27 bases separating them. The germline CDR1 and CDR2 sequences are SGDLS and YYNGEE. CDR3 nucleotide sequence: TGTGCCAGCGAACCCTACTCCTTTACAGGATTTCGGACTGAAGCTTTCTTT. Its translation is CASEPYSFTGFRTEAFF.

The chain links TRBV5-6 to TRBJ1-2; a possible D gene is TRBD1 (5 bases). The CDR3 covers 13 residues. V was cut by 4 bases and J by 3 bases, with 10 bases left in between. CDR1 and CDR2 from the germline V gene are SGHDT and YYEEEE. CDR3 sequence: CASSIGGDYGYTF. The CDR3 nucleotides read TGTGCCAGCAGCATCGGGGGGGACTATGGCTACACCTTC.

V and J are TRBV2 and TRBJ1-1; the D is unclear. Deletions cut 9 bases from V and 1 base from J, with 12 bases between. The CDR3 has 13 amino acids. The germline V gene has CDR1 SNHLY and CDR2 FYNNEI. The CDR3 DNA reads as TGTGCCAGGAGGATGAGGGAGAACACTGAAGCTTTCTTT. It encodes CARRMRENTEAFF.

This chain joins TRBV10-3 and TRBJ2-3, with TRBD2 identical over 10 bases. Germline trimming cut 2 bases from V and 5 bases from J; bases unmatched to any gene: 7. CDR1 is ENHRY, CDR2 SYGVKD, per germline. There are 16 residues in the CDR3. The CDR3 coding sequence is TGTGCCATCAGTGAGCCGGGACTAGCGTCAGAAGATACGCAGTATTTT. Translating it yields CAISEPGLASEDTQYF.

This sequence joins TRBV4-2 and TRBJ2-7; 7 nucleotides align to TRBD2. There are 18 residues in the CDR3. J lost 2 bases, V lost 0 bases, and 13 bases had no gene match. The V gene's germline CDR1 is LGHNA and CDR2 YNFKEQ. The CDR3 DNA is TGTGCCAGCAGCCAAGAAGTCAGCGGACTAGGTATGGCCTACGAGCAGTACTTC. Protein product: CASSQEVSGLGMAYEQYF.

The rearrangement links TRBV6-1 to TRBJ2-7, with D tentatively TRBD2 (6 bases). The V gene lost 3 bases and the J gene lost 0 bases, with 15 bases spanning the gap. Germline V gene sequence: CDR1 MNHNS, CDR2 SASEGT. The CDR3 extends over 16 amino acids. CDR3 protein: CASSELSSVYSYEQYF. As DNA, the CDR3 is TGTGCCAGCAGTGAGTTGTCTAGCGTATACTCCTACGAGCAGTACTTC.

The chain carries TRBV4-2 and TRBJ2-7; maybe TRBD2 (6 bases). This CDR3 spans 16 amino acids. The germline V gene encodes CDR1 LGHNA and CDR2 YNFKEQ. V shed 0 bases and J shed 0 bases, with 12 bases lying between them. The CDR3 loop reads CASSQEAAGSSYEQYF. The CDR3 nucleotides read TGTGCCAGCAGCCAAGAGGCAGCGGGTAGCTCCTACGAGCAGTACTTC.

This clone was observed a single time. V gene TRBV29-1 combines with J gene TRBJ2-1; 11 bases are a match to TRBD2. The CDR3 extends over 18 amino acids. Trimming at V came to 2 bases and at J to 7 bases, leaving 16 bases not matched to a gene. Germline V CDR1 and CDR2: SQVTM, ANQGSEA. The CDR3 DNA reads TGCAGCGTTGAAAACCTAGCGGGAGGAGAAGGTCTTGTGAATGAGCAGTTCTTC. Protein: CSVENLAGGEGLVNEQFF.

This clone has a single count. The chain is built from TRBV11-2 and TRBJ1-6; the D gene is possibly TRBD1 (6 bases). Trimming took 1 base from V and 1 from J, leaving 8 bases between them. This CDR3 is 16 amino acids long. Per germline, CDR1 SGHAT and CDR2 FQNNGV. The CDR3, as DNA: TGTGCCAGCAGCTTAGCAGGGGCATCCTATAATTCACCCCTCCACTTT. Translation gives CASSLAGASYNSPLHF.

A single count supports this clone. This rearrangement joins TRBV27 to TRBJ2-5; TRBD2 is a possible D gene (5 bases). Germline V gene lookup returns CDR1 MNHEY and CDR2 SMNVEV (reference sequence). The CDR3 has 13 amino acids. Trimming took 4 bases from V and 4 from J, leaving 10 bases between them. The CDR3 is CASSYMRAETQYF. The CDR3 DNA follows: TGTGCCAGCAGTTATATGCGGGCAGAGACCCAGTACTTC.

The chain is built from TRBV7-6 and TRBJ2-5; 9 nucleotides match TRBD1. Trimming at V came to 5 bases and at J to 5 bases, leaving 6 bases not matched to a gene. The germline V gene has CDR1 SGHVS and CDR2 FNYEAQ. The CDR3 is 14 residues long. CDR3 in amino acids: CASSPQGARETQYF. For the CDR3, the DNA is TGTGCCAGCAGCCCACAGGGGGCGAGGGAGACCCAGTACTTC. Based on the CDR3 plus reference TRBV7-6 and TRBJ2-5, the full variable domain is GAGVSQSPRYKVTKRGQDVALRCDPISGHVSLYWYRQALGQGPEFLTYFNYEAQQDKSGLPNDRFSAERPEGSISTLTIQRTEQRDSAMYRCASSPQGARETQYFGPGTRLLVL.

This clone was observed a single time. The DNA of the CDR3 is TGTGCCAGCTCACGAACAGAATATAGCAATCAGCCCCAGCATTTT. Residues: CASSRTEYSNQPQHF. The chain uses TRBV18 and TRBJ1-5; D gene unclear. V was clipped by 4 bases and J by 0 bases, with 10 bases between them. This CDR3 has 15 residues. Germline values: CDR1 KGHSH, CDR2 LQKENI.